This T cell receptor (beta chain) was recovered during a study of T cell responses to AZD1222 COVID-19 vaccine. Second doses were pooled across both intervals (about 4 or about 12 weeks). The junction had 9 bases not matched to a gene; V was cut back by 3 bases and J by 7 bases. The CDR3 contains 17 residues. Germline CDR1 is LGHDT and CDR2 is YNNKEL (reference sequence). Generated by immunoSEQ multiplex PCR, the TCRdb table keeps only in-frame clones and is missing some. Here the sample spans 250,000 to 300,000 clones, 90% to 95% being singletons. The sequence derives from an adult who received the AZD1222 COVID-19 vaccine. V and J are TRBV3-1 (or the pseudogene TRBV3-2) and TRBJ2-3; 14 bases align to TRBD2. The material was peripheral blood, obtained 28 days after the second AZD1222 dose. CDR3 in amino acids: CASSHPRGTSGSHTQYF. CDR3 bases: TGTGCCAGCAGCCACCCCCGCGGGACTAGCGGGAGTCATACGCAGTATTTT.